The clone carrying this TCR beta chain was observed a few times. The antigen remains undetermined. Through Arm-PCR of CDR3 regions and iRepertoire HTBI primers, TCR beta libraries were built. TCRdb re-analysed the multiplex PCR reads in MiXCR, keeping a single row per CDR3 protein. The table includes 600,000 to 650,000 distinct CDR3 sequences, approximately 15% detected once. The sample originates from a study of regulatory T cells in long-lasting Graves disease. Study-wide context: Patients newly diagnosed with Graves' had been on antithyroid drugs for under 3 months.

Study findings and constraints: Those with persistent disease had in common more public clonotypes (about 3,000) than new patients (more than 900).

Specified time point: newly diagnosed GD, antithyroid drugs for less than 3 months. PBMC RNA was the source of the TCR library. This CDR3 contains 15 residues. The V gene's germline CDR1 is MNHNS and CDR2 SASEGT. V trimming: 7 bases; J trimming: 7 bases; junction bases outside the gene matches: 10. These sequences were also reported in another study, on T cells in Graves' hyperthyroidism and ophthalmopathy. That study reports: Lactation, pregnancy, other autoimmune disease or uncontrolled infection led to exclusion of patients.

This material consisted of peripheral blood mononuclear cells (PBMCs), taken at new diagnosis, from a patient treated with antithyroid drugs. This chain joins TRBV6-1 and TRBJ1-2, with 12 bases lining up with TRBD1. The clonotype was recovered from a woman aged 25-40 years with Graves disease. CDR3 nucleotide sequence: TGTGCCAGCATAGGAGGGACAGGGGGCGCGAGTGGCTACACCTTC. Its protein is CASIGGTGGASGYTF.